This TCR beta chain is from a study of blood T cell repertoires in COVID-19. Study-wide background: Material from acute and convalescent COVID-19 was sourced from the United States, Italy and Spain. The cDNA or gDNA used as material had been derived from T cells, B-cell-depleted T cells, or PBMCs.

Here immunoSEQ multiplex PCR was the method, and the copy in TCRdb shows in-frame clones only, minus some. The table records some 350,000 clones, approximately 87% of them present only once. This sequence originates from a woman aged 25 to 45 who had recovered from COVID-19. Sequences were obtained from PBMCs or T cells enriched from blood (not recorded which).

CDR3 sequence (DNA): TGTGCCAGCCTCGAACCGGGACAGGGGGGGATGAACACTGAAGCTTTCTTT. Protein sequence: CASLEPGQGGMNTEAFF. V is TRBV6-4 and J is TRBJ1-1; 11 bases agree with TRBD1. V lost 8 bases to trimming and J lost 0 bases; unmatched junction nucleotides: 11. Germline V gene lookup returns CDR1 MRHNA and CDR2 SNTAGT. This CDR3 spans 17 amino acids.